This T cell receptor (beta chain) was sequenced for a study of CD8+ T cells in alopecia areata. This CDR3 region has 12 residues. Germline trimming cut 6 bases from V and 4 bases from J; bases unmatched to any gene: 5. Germline-derived CDR1 and CDR2 are SQVTM and ANQGSEA. RNA was extracted and reverse transcribed into cDNA as the sequencing template. Sequenced by immunoSEQ multiplex PCR; TCRdb stores in-frame clones only, minus some. This table holds a few hundred thousand clones, 35% to 40% found once. Noted treatment: oral pan-JAK inhibitor, 5-10 mg twice daily. Specimen: CD4+ T cells sorted from blood, collected at approximately week 34, from a patient treated with tofacitinib. This clonotype was obtained from a human donor with alopecia areata. The chain recombines TRBV29-1 with TRBJ1-2; TRBD1 aligns across 7 bases. The chain's CDR3 is CSVYRDSYGYTF. In nucleotides, the CDR3 is TGCAGCGTCTACCGGGACAGCTATGGCTACACCTTC.